The T cell receptor (beta chain) described here comes from a study of molecular identifiers for immune sequencing clone quantification. TCRdb analysed the PCR reads with MiXCR anew, one entry per CDR3 protein. The sample holds approximately 500,000 distinct CDR3 sequences; around 21% are singletons and the top ten take 0.7% to 0.95%. The CDR3 is made up of 15 amino acids. V gave up 2 bases and J gave up 8 bases, with 17 bases separating them. The germline V gene encodes CDR1 SGHRS and CDR2 YFSETQ. This clonotype was counted once. The sorting of naive CD8 T cells used the CD8+CD4-CCR7+CD45RA+ phenotype.

The clonotype originates from a human donor in good health. Some libraries in this study had Jurkat cell RNA spiked in. The V gene is TRBV5-1, the J gene TRBJ1-5; tentatively, D is TRBD1 (5 bases). Input material: naive CD8+ T cells from blood, with Jurkat cell RNA spiked in. Subset indicated: FACS-sorted CD8+CD4-CCR7+CD45RA+ naive T cells. Here the CDR3 DNA reads TGCGCCAGCAGCTTTTTGGGACCCCAGGAGGAGCCCCAGCATTTT. Translation gives CASSFLGPQEEPQHF.